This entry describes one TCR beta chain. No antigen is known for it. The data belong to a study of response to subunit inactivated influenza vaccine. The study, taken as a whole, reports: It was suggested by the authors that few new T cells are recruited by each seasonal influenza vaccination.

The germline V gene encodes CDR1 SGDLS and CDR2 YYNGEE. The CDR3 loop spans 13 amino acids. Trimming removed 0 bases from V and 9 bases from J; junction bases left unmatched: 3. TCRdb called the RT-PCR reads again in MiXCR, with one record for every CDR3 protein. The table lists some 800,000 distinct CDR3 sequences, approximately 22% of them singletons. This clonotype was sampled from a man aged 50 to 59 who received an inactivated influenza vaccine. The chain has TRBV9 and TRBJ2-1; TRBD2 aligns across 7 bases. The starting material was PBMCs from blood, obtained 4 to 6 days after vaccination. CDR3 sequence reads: CASSVGGGGEQFF. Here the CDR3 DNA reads TGTGCCAGCAGCGTAGGGGGGGGAGGTGAGCAGTTCTTC.